These T cell receptor beta chains were read from a single sample in a study of T cells after yellow fever vaccination. TCRdb redid the calling of the 5' RACE reads with MiXCR, one entry per CDR3 protein. In the table there are around 350,000 distinct CDR3 sequences, approximately 10% of which are singletons. Sequences were derived from PBMCs, sampled on the day of the first yellow fever vaccination. The receptor set was obtained from a man in his late teens or twenties who received the YFV17D yellow fever vaccine. The CDR3 runs from the conserved cysteine through the conserved F or W. Each record gives: D gene, CDR3 length, clone size, J gene, V gene, CDR3 DNA, CDR3 protein. D genes are given only for firm matches. Clone size is not always given. Where it is, it says once, few, many or a class for expanded clones.

D: TRBD1
length: 14
size: -
J: TRBJ2-5
V: TRBV7-9
DNA: TGTGCCAGCAGCCGACAGGGGTACCGGGAGACCCAGTACTTC
CDR3: CASSRQGYRETQYF

D: TRBD2
length: 14
size: few
J: TRBJ2-1
V: TRBV6-1
DNA: TGTGCCTTAGGACTAGCGGGGGGTTACAATGAGCAGTTCTTC
CDR3: CALGLAGGYNEQFF

D: TRBD2
length: 19
size: few
J: TRBJ2-1
V: TRBV4-1
DNA: TGCGCCAGCAGCCAAGTGGGCCTAGCGGGGGCTTGGTCCTACAATGAGCAGTTCTTC
CDR3: CASSQVGLAGAWSYNEQFF

D: -
length: 11
size: -
J: TRBJ2-1
V: TRBV5-4
DNA: TGTGCCAGCAGCGCGTGGGATGAGCAGTTCTTC
CDR3: CASSAWDEQFF

D: -
length: 15
size: many
J: TRBJ2-5
V: TRBV20-1
DNA: TGCAGTGCTCCCGGTAGGGGCAGAGGTATAGAGACCCAGTACTTC
CDR3: CSAPGRGRGIETQYF

D: -
length: 13
size: -
J: TRBJ1-5
V: TRBV7-2
DNA: TGTGCCAGCAGCTTACGGGTGGAACAGCCCCAGCATTTT
CDR3: CASSLRVEQPQHF

D: -
length: 16
size: few
J: TRBJ2-2
V: TRBV6-5
DNA: TGTGCCAGCAGTTATAGGTGGCAGGCGAACACCGGGGAGCTGTTTTTT
CDR3: CASSYRWQANTGELFF

D: TRBD1
length: 14
size: few
J: TRBJ2-5
V: TRBV7-6
DNA: TGTGCCAGCAGCTTAGATCCAGGGGGACGGACCCAGTACTTC
CDR3: CASSLDPGGRTQYF

D: -
length: 19
size: -
J: TRBJ2-6
V: TRBV28
DNA: TGTGCCAGCAATCGGGAAGGACACCTACCTCTCTCTGGGGCCAACGTCCTGACTTTC
CDR3: CASNREGHLPLSGANVLTF

D: -
length: 15
size: -
J: TRBJ1-1
V: TRBV7-3
DNA: TGTGCCAGCAGCTTGGCATGGACAGACAACACTGAAGCTTTCTTT
CDR3: CASSLAWTDNTEAFF

D: -
length: 15
size: few
J: TRBJ2-2
V: TRBV2
DNA: TGTGCCAGCAGTGGAGGCAGGAGAAACACCGGGGAGCTGTTTTTT
CDR3: CASSGGRRNTGELFF

D: TRBD1
length: 16
size: few
J: TRBJ2-2
V: TRBV13
DNA: TGTGCCAGCAGCCCCATCGACAGGGGGCTCACCGGGGAGCTGTTTTTT
CDR3: CASSPIDRGLTGELFF

D: -
length: 13
size: few
J: TRBJ1-2
V: TRBV12-3/TRBV12-4
DNA: TGTGCCAGCAGTTTGTTCCCCTCGGGGGGCTACACCTTC
CDR3: CASSLFPSGGYTF

D: -
length: 14
size: few
J: TRBJ2-5
V: TRBV6-1
DNA: TGTGCCAGCAGTGAGAATTTAGCCGGAGAGACCCAGTACTTC
CDR3: CASSENLAGETQYF

D: TRBD2
length: 14
size: few
J: TRBJ2-3
V: TRBV3-1
DNA: TGTGCCAGCAGCGGGACTAGCGGGCCTCGAACGCAGTATTTT
CDR3: CASSGTSGPRTQYF

D: -
length: 15
size: -
J: TRBJ2-1
V: TRBV28
DNA: TGTGCCAGCAGTTTCCGGGCAGGGAACTACAATGAGCAGTTCTTC
CDR3: CASSFRAGNYNEQFF

D: TRBD1
length: 13
size: few
J: TRBJ2-2
V: TRBV2
DNA: TGTGCCAGCAGGGACAGGGGAACCGGGGAGCTGTTTTTT
CDR3: CASRDRGTGELFF

D: -
length: 15
size: few
J: TRBJ2-3
V: TRBV7-6
DNA: TGTGCCAGCAGCTTAGCATGGCAGGACGTGGATACGCAGTATTTT
CDR3: CASSLAWQDVDTQYF

D: -
length: 11
size: few
J: TRBJ2-5
V: TRBV2
DNA: TGTGCCAGCAGACTAGTTGAGACCCAGTACTTC
CDR3: CASRLVETQYF

D: -
length: 15
size: -
J: TRBJ1-5
V: TRBV5-1
DNA: TGCGCCAGCAGCTTGCTCGACAGGAGAAATCAGCCCCAGCATTTT
CDR3: CASSLLDRRNQPQHF

D: -
length: 14
size: few
J: TRBJ2-1
V: TRBV5-4
DNA: TGTGCCAGCAGCTTGGGGGGGGCTAGCGATGAGCAGTTCTTC
CDR3: CASSLGGASDEQFF

D: -
length: 16
size: many
J: TRBJ1-2
V: TRBV24-1
DNA: TGTGCCACCAGTGATGCCGGGACGGCTTCTAACTATGGCTACACCTTC
CDR3: CATSDAGTASNYGYTF

D: -
length: 16
size: -
J: TRBJ2-3
V: TRBV20-1
DNA: TGCAGTGCTCCCTCGAGGCTAGCGCAAAACACAGATACGCAGTATTTT
CDR3: CSAPSRLAQNTDTQYF

D: TRBD1
length: 13
size: many
J: TRBJ1-1
V: TRBV4-3
DNA: TGCGCCAGCAGCCAGCAGGGGGACACTGAAGCTTTCTTT
CDR3: CASSQQGDTEAFF

D: -
length: 15
size: few
J: TRBJ2-1
V: TRBV12-3/TRBV12-4
DNA: TGTGCCAGCAGTTTAGTCTTGGGACAAAAGGATGAGCAGTTCTTC
CDR3: CASSLVLGQKDEQFF

D: TRBD2
length: 14
size: -
J: TRBJ2-5
V: TRBV10-3
DNA: TGTGCCATCGCTAGCGGGGGGGCTCGGGAGACCCAGTACTTC
CDR3: CAIASGGARETQYF

D: -
length: 15
size: -
J: TRBJ2-1
V: TRBV12-3/TRBV12-4
DNA: TGTGCCAGCAGTTTCCGACTAGCAGGGGGAAATGAGCAGTTCTTC
CDR3: CASSFRLAGGNEQFF

D: -
length: 14
size: few
J: TRBJ2-3
V: TRBV11-2
DNA: TGTGCCAGCACGCTAGCTCCCTTAGTTGATACGCAGTATTTT
CDR3: CASTLAPLVDTQYF

D: -
length: 13
size: -
J: TRBJ2-3
V: TRBV11-2
DNA: TGTGCCAGCAGGAGGGTGGGCACAGATACGCAGTATTTT
CDR3: CASRRVGTDTQYF

D: TRBD1
length: 16
size: few
J: TRBJ1-6
V: TRBV5-1
DNA: TGCGCCAGCAGCTCAGGGACAGGCTCCTATAATTCACCCCTCCACTTT
CDR3: CASSSGTGSYNSPLHF

D: TRBD1
length: 17
size: -
J: TRBJ1-6
V: TRBV10-3
DNA: TGTGCCATCAGTGACCACGTTCAGGGACAGGGTAGCTCACCCCTCCACTTT
CDR3: CAISDHVQGQGSSPLHF

D: TRBD2
length: 16
size: -
J: TRBJ2-2
V: TRBV19
DNA: TGTGCCAGTAGTATTTTGAGGGGTGGGACTAGCGGGGAGCTGTTTTTT
CDR3: CASSILRGGTSGELFF

D: -
length: 13
size: -
J: TRBJ2-7
V: TRBV20-1
DNA: TGCAGTGCTTCCTCCGGGACGTCCTACGAGCAGTACTTC
CDR3: CSASSGTSYEQYF

D: -
length: 11
size: -
J: TRBJ2-7
V: TRBV10-2
DNA: TGCGCCAGCAGGGACACCTACGAGCAGTACTTC
CDR3: CASRDTYEQYF

D: -
length: 16
size: -
J: TRBJ1-6
V: TRBV4-2
DNA: TGTGCCAGCAGCCAAGGCGGCCAGGGCGGCCGTTCACCCCTCCACTTT
CDR3: CASSQGGQGGRSPLHF

D: -
length: 17
size: -
J: TRBJ1-4
V: TRBV7-2
DNA: TGTGCCAGCAGCCCCCGCCCCCGGGTTACAACTAATGAAAAACTGTTTTTT
CDR3: CASSPRPRVTTNEKLFF

D: -
length: 13
size: -
J: TRBJ1-4
V: TRBV5-6
DNA: TGTGCCAGCACCCGATTCCTTAATGAAAAACTGTTTTTT
CDR3: CASTRFLNEKLFF

D: -
length: 15
size: many
J: TRBJ2-3
V: TRBV4-1
DNA: TGCGCCAGCAGCCACCTTGCAACTAGCACAGATACGCAGTATTTT
CDR3: CASSHLATSTDTQYF

D: -
length: 15
size: few
J: TRBJ1-1
V: TRBV5-4
DNA: TGTGCCAGCAGCTTGGCAGAGGGGGGGAACACTGAAGCTTTCTTT
CDR3: CASSLAEGGNTEAFF

D: -
length: 14
size: few
J: TRBJ1-1
V: TRBV6-2/TRBV6-3
DNA: TGTGCCAGCAGTTACGCAGCACTGAACACTGAAGCTTTCTTT
CDR3: CASSYAALNTEAFF

D: -
length: 12
size: many
J: TRBJ1-2
V: TRBV9
DNA: TGTGCCAGCAGCTCTCAAAACTATGGCTACACCTTC
CDR3: CASSSQNYGYTF

D: -
length: 14
size: few
J: TRBJ1-6
V: TRBV7-2
DNA: TGTGCCAGCAGCTTTGGAGATTATAATTCACCCCTCCACTTT
CDR3: CASSFGDYNSPLHF

D: TRBD2
length: 15
size: -
J: TRBJ2-2
V: TRBV20-1
DNA: TGCAGTGCTAGTAACCCCCTAGCGGGGGCCTGGGAGCTGTTTTTT
CDR3: CSASNPLAGAWELFF

D: -
length: 14
size: few
J: TRBJ2-3
V: TRBV27
DNA: TGTGCCATTCGCCCCAGCGGAGGCACAGATACGCAGTATTTT
CDR3: CAIRPSGGTDTQYF

D: -
length: 18
size: few
J: TRBJ1-3
V: TRBV4-3
DNA: TGCGCCAGCAGCCAAGGAGCTGGACAGCTAACCTCTGGAAACACCATATATTTT
CDR3: CASSQGAGQLTSGNTIYF

D: -
length: 14
size: -
J: TRBJ2-3
V: TRBV19
DNA: TGTGCCAGTAGTATAGATTTAGTGCTGGATACGCAGTATTTT
CDR3: CASSIDLVLDTQYF

D: -
length: 14
size: -
J: TRBJ1-5
V: TRBV20-1
DNA: TGCAGTGCTAGACCCCGGGGGTGGAATCAGCCCCAGCATTTT
CDR3: CSARPRGWNQPQHF

D: TRBD1
length: 17
size: -
J: TRBJ2-3
V: TRBV28
DNA: TGTGCCAGCAGTTTACTCCTAGGGACAGCTAGCACAGATACGCAGTATTTT
CDR3: CASSLLLGTASTDTQYF

D: TRBD1
length: 15
size: many
J: TRBJ2-3
V: TRBV12-3/TRBV12-4
DNA: TGTGCCAGCAGTCGACAGGGGCTTAGCACAGATACGCAGTATTTT
CDR3: CASSRQGLSTDTQYF

D: -
length: 12
size: -
J: TRBJ1-1
V: TRBV29-1
DNA: TGCAGCGTTCAGAGGGCGAGCACTGAAGCTTTCTTT
CDR3: CSVQRASTEAFF

D: -
length: 13
size: -
J: TRBJ2-1
V: TRBV12-3/TRBV12-4
DNA: TGTGCCAGCAGGAGGACAAGCGACAATGAGCAGTTCTTC
CDR3: CASRRTSDNEQFF

D: -
length: 14
size: -
J: TRBJ2-3
V: TRBV7-6
DNA: TGTGCCAGCAGCTTGCCCCCCTCAGGAGATACGCAGTATTTT
CDR3: CASSLPPSGDTQYF

D: -
length: 11
size: few
J: TRBJ1-2
V: TRBV10-2
DNA: TGCGCCAGCAGCACAGGGAATGGCTACACCTTC
CDR3: CASSTGNGYTF

D: TRBD2
length: 17
size: few
J: TRBJ2-2
V: TRBV3-1
DNA: TGTGCCAGCAGCCAAGATCTGGGACTAGCTGTCACCGGGGAGCTGTTTTTT
CDR3: CASSQDLGLAVTGELFF

D: -
length: 15
size: many
J: TRBJ2-1
V: TRBV5-1
DNA: TGCGCCAGCAGCTTGGCAGTACTTTCTCACAATGAGCAGTTCTTC
CDR3: CASSLAVLSHNEQFF